This T cell receptor beta chain was sequenced in a study of blood T cell repertoires in COVID-19 (dated by TCRdb to 2018 to 2021). Study-level background: Collaborator samples came from the United States, Italy and Spain and covered acute and convalescent phases of COVID-19. Sample metadata almost always included a de-identified subject ID, COVID-19 status, age in years and sex. The prospective study material was composed of cDNA or gDNA derived from T cells, B-cell-depleted T cells, or PBMCs. The dataset comprised deeply sampled blood TCRbeta repertoires from subjects exposed to, actively infected with, or recovered from COVID-19. Where HLA class I and class II types were available, the types were taken from metadata supplied by the sample provider, not from assay-based typing. Samples were obtained from the ongoing ImmuneRACE study (first 160 participants) and from 1,000 to 1,500 subjects provided by 6 global collaborators. The repertoires were released in a freely available public database intended as a resource for research on the immune response to SARS-CoV-2.

The immunoSEQ Assay, a bias-controlled multiplex PCR, was used to amplify TCRbeta CDR3 regions from genomic DNA. Regarding the original processing steps: The number of nucleated cells in each sample was estimated by amplification of reference gene primers within the assay. To quantify the absolute abundance of each unique TCRbeta CDR3 rearrangement, sequence reads were collapsed and filtered. For each sample, productive Simpson clonality was calculated as the square root of Simpson's diversity index over productive rearrangements. TCRdb took this table from immuneACCESS and kept in-frame rearrangements with V and J called. Such tables lack part of the clones; where checked against another copy, unresolved V genes explain under half of the gap, and the rest is unexplained. The DNA was the basis for D and trimming; V, J and clone size are from that table. Present in this sample are around 140,000 clones, roughly 86% of which were seen just once. The top ten constitute 1.5% to 2% of the sample.

Whole blood was collected in K2EDTA tubes by collaborating institutions according to the institutions' own protocols. Collaborator samples were shipped for TCRbeta analysis as frozen whole blood, isolated PBMCs, or DNA extracted from either sample type. Concerning this clone itself: Its target antigen remains unknown. Per-base qualities were not stored, and no clone one base away is much larger.

V was cut back by 0 bases and J by 2 bases, leaving a gap of 11 bases between them. Spanning cysteine to phenylalanine, the CDR3 consists of 16 amino acids. This entry keeps only the CDR3 DNA: 48 bases, framed from base 1. From the germline V gene, CDR1 is MNHEY and CDR2 is SVGAGI. What the research found in general, with its limitations: Clinical and demographic metadata were provided uncurated, with the amount varying by source and participant.

This sequence originates from a man in his 70s with acute or convalescent COVID-19. The chain is assembled from TRBV6-5 and TRBJ1-3; TRBD1 is perhaps the D gene, given 5 matching bases. The sample was peripheral blood. Read as DNA, the sequence is TGTGCCAGCAGTTACTCAGGGGTGTCACCTGGAAACACCATATATTTT. This yields the protein CASSYSGVSPGNTIYF.